Listed below are T cell receptor beta chains from one sample, sequenced in a study of identical twins. TCRdb independently ran MiXCR on the 5' RACE reads; one entry per CDR3 protein. The sample carries 690,000 or so distinct CDR3 sequences, 8.5% to 9% recorded once. In addition, the sample was reused for a study of yellow fever vaccine responses in identical twins.

Sequenced input: PBMCs. Every receptor here comes from a woman aged 18-30 years in good health. CDR3s include the opening cysteine and the closing phenylalanine or tryptophan. The D gene is left open where the match is weak. Clone size is shown for a subset of rows, as once, few, many or a class of expanded clone.

TRBJ2-7 | TRBD1 | many | 14 | TRBV5-6 | TGTGCCAGCAGCTGGAGGACAGGAAGCGACGAGCAGTACTTC | CASSWRTGSDEQYF
TRBJ1-4 | NA | NA | 14 | TRBV5-1 | TGCGCCAGCAGCTTGGAGGCCGGCGGGGAAAAACTGTTTTTT | CASSLEAGGEKLFF
TRBJ2-3 | NA | many | 15 | TRBV27 | TGTGCCAGCAGTCCAAGACGGGAGATGGCAGATACGCAGTATTTT | CASSPRREMADTQYF
TRBJ2-3 | TRBD1 | NA | 15 | TRBV6-1 | TGTGCCAGCAGCTTGACAGGGGCCCGCACAGATACGCAGTATTTT | CASSLTGARTDTQYF
TRBJ2-1 | TRBD2 | many | 14 | TRBV7-3 | TGTGCCAGCAGCTTAACGTGGGGGGGCAATGAGCAGTTCTTC | CASSLTWGGNEQFF
TRBJ1-4 | NA | few | 10 | TRBV3-1 | TGTGCCAGCAGCCCAGCTGCCCTGTTTTTT | CASSPAALFF
TRBJ2-7 | NA | NA | 8 | TRBV20-1 | TGCAGCAGGAACGAGCAGTACTTC | CSRNEQYF
TRBJ1-4 | NA | NA | 15 | TRBV5-1 | TGCGCCAGCAGTTTATCCGACACAACTAATGAAAAACTGTTTTTT | CASSLSDTTNEKLFF
TRBJ1-1 | NA | few | 14 | TRBV9 | TGTGCCAGCAGCGTTCAATCGGGGGGATCTGAAGCTTTCTTT | CASSVQSGGSEAFF
TRBJ2-5 | NA | many | 15 | TRBV7-9 | TGTGCCAGCAGCTTATCCCTCGGAGGGCAAGAGACCCAGTACTTC | CASSLSLGGQETQYF
TRBJ2-1 | TRBD1 | NA | 13 | TRBV28 | TGTGCCAGCAGTCCAGGGACAGCCAATGAGCAGTTCTTC | CASSPGTANEQFF
TRBJ2-7 | NA | few | 14 | TRBV28 | TGTGCCAGCATAAAGAACAGGGCGAGCTACGAGCAGTACTTC | CASIKNRASYEQYF
TRBJ2-7 | TRBD1 | NA | 14 | TRBV27 | TGTGCCAGCAGCGGACAGGACTCTTCCTACGAGCAGTACTTC | CASSGQDSSYEQYF
TRBJ2-3 | TRBD2 | many | 17 | TRBV15 | TGTGCCACCAGCAGAGATTACGCGGGGGGGAGCACAGATACGCAGTATTTT | CATSRDYAGGSTDTQYF
TRBJ2-7 | NA | many | 15 | TRBV5-1 | TGCGCCAGCAGCCCCACAAGCGGATCTCCCTACGAGCAGTACTTC | CASSPTSGSPYEQYF
TRBJ2-2 | NA | few | 16 | TRBV20-1 | TGCAGTGCTCGACCAGACAGGAACCTTAACACCGGGGAGCTGTTTTTT | CSARPDRNLNTGELFF
TRBJ2-6 | NA | NA | 15 | TRBV7-2 | TGTGCCAGCAGCTCACTCCCGTCTGGGGCCAACGTCCTGACTTTC | CASSSLPSGANVLTF
TRBJ2-1 | NA | many | 15 | TRBV7-3 | TGTGCCAGCAGCTTAGGAACAGGTCTCTACAATGAGCAGTTCTTC | CASSLGTGLYNEQFF
TRBJ2-1 | TRBD2 | NA | 14 | TRBV19 | TGTGCCAGTAGTACACTAGCGGTGAACAATGAGCAGTTCTTC | CASSTLAVNNEQFF
TRBJ2-1 | NA | NA | 15 | TRBV19 | TGTGCCAGTAGTTCCCCGTTAGGGGGCTACAATGAGCAGTTCTTC | CASSSPLGGYNEQFF
TRBJ2-2 | NA | few | 11 | TRBV20-1 | TGCAGTGCTGCCCTTGGAGGGGAGCTGTTTTTT | CSAALGGELFF
TRBJ2-1 | TRBD1 | NA | 15 | TRBV7-2 | TGTGCCAGCAGCCCCGGGACAGGGGGGTCAGTTGAGCAGTTCTTC | CASSPGTGGSVEQFF
TRBJ1-1 | TRBD1 | few | 14 | TRBV27 | TGTGCCAGCAGTCACAGGGGAGTTGGAACTGAAGCTTTCTTT | CASSHRGVGTEAFF
TRBJ2-2 | NA | many | 17 | TRBV5-1 | TGCGCCAGCAGCTTGAGGTCTGGGACGGAGAACACCGGGGAGCTGTTTTTT | CASSLRSGTENTGELFF
TRBJ2-5 | TRBD2 | NA | 16 | TRBV7-2 | TGTGCCAGCAGCTTAGGGACTAGCACGCCCCAAGAGACCCAGTACTTC | CASSLGTSTPQETQYF
TRBJ2-7 | NA | NA | 11 | TRBV30 | TGTGCCTGGAGTGTACTAACCGAGCAGTACTTC | CAWSVLTEQYF
TRBJ2-1 | TRBD2 | many | 17 | TRBV10-3 | TGTGCCATCAGTGATGCTAGCGGGCAGAGCTCCTACAATGAGCAGTTCTTC | CAISDASGQSSYNEQFF
TRBJ2-3 | NA | few | 12 | TRBV20-1 | TGCAGTGCTAGGGGGACGACAGATACGCAGTATTTT | CSARGTTDTQYF
TRBJ2-3 | TRBD2 | NA | 16 | TRBV2 | TGTGCCAGCACGTCGGGAGGGCCGTTCAGCACAGATACGCAGTATTTT | CASTSGGPFSTDTQYF
TRBJ1-5 | NA | many | 14 | TRBV6-5 | TGTGCCAGCAGTTTCGGACAGAGCGATCAGCCCCAGCATTTT | CASSFGQSDQPQHF
TRBJ2-7 | TRBD2 | few | 15 | TRBV27 | TGTGCCAGCAGCCCCCTGGGGGGGGGTCTCGACGAGCAGTACTTC | CASSPLGGGLDEQYF
TRBJ2-5 | TRBD2 | many | 17 | TRBV14 | TGTGCCAGCAGCCATCTCCTTCCGGGGGGGCTGCGGGAGACCCAGTACTTC | CASSHLLPGGLRETQYF
TRBJ1-1 | NA | few | 12 | TRBV6-5 | TGTGCCAGCAGTCCCTCCGGGCTCGAAGCTTTCTTT | CASSPSGLEAFF
TRBJ2-2 | TRBD1 | NA | 16 | TRBV6-1 | TGTGCCAGCAGGTCGCCGGGACAGGGTGCCACCGGGGAGCTGTTTTTT | CASRSPGQGATGELFF
TRBJ2-3 | NA | many | 14 | TRBV7-2 | TGTGCCAGCAGGCATCAGTACAGCACAGATACGCAGTATTTT | CASRHQYSTDTQYF
TRBJ1-1 | NA | few | 16 | TRBV29-1 | TGCAGCGTTGAAGAGGACCCACTCCGGGACCCAGATGAAGCTTTCTTT | CSVEEDPLRDPDEAFF
TRBJ2-3 | NA | NA | 15 | TRBV28 | TGTGCCAGCAGTCCCTTAATCAGGTTCGATGATACGCAGTATTTT | CASSPLIRFDDTQYF
TRBJ2-3 | NA | few | 12 | TRBV7-2 | TGTGCCAGCAGCCCGTCTGGGTCCTTGCAGTATTTT | CASSPSGSLQYF
TRBJ2-7 | NA | few | 12 | TRBV12-3/TRBV12-4 | TGTGCCAGCAGTTTTTTGCGTAACGAGCAGTACTTC | CASSFLRNEQYF
TRBJ1-5 | TRBD1 | many | 13 | TRBV6-1 | TGTGCCAGCAGTGGGACAGGGGATCAGCCCCAGCATTTT | CASSGTGDQPQHF
TRBJ2-1 | TRBD1 | NA | 16 | TRBV24-1 | TGTGCCACCAGTGACAAGGGACAGGGGGCGCGGAATGAGCAGTTCTTC | CATSDKGQGARNEQFF
TRBJ2-2 | NA | NA | 14 | TRBV11-2 | TGTGCCAGCAGCTTAGTCGGTTATGCCGGGGAGCTGTTTTTT | CASSLVGYAGELFF
TRBJ1-2 | NA | NA | 18 | TRBV28 | TGTGCCAGCAGTACCAAACCGGGGGGACTGAGGAGTAACTATGGCTACACCTTC | CASSTKPGGLRSNYGYTF
TRBJ2-2 | NA | few | 14 | TRBV6-2/TRBV6-3 | TGTGCCAGCAGCCGAGCTAGCAGCGCCGGGGAGCTGTTTTTT | CASSRASSAGELFF
TRBJ2-2 | TRBD1 | many | 16 | TRBV6-5 | TGTGCCAGCAGTTACCTGGGACAGGGGAGCACCGGGGAGCTGTTTTTT | CASSYLGQGSTGELFF
TRBJ2-4 | TRBD2 | NA | 13 | TRBV6-1 | TGTGCCAGCAGAGTTACCGGGGGGTACATTCAGTACTTC | CASRVTGGYIQYF
TRBJ2-2 | TRBD2 | many | 15 | TRBV12-3/TRBV12-4 | TGTGCCAGCAGTGCTAGCGGAGCTGTCACCGGGGAGCTGTTTTTT | CASSASGAVTGELFF
TRBJ2-4 | TRBD1 | few | 17 | TRBV15 | TGTGCCACCAGCAGAGCCTTGGACAGGGTAGCCAAAAACATTCAGTACTTC | CATSRALDRVAKNIQYF
TRBJ2-5 | TRBD1 | few | 14 | TRBV6-1 | TGTGCCATAGCCCTAGACAGGGGCGGAGAGACCCAGTACTTC | CAIALDRGGETQYF
TRBJ2-5 | NA | many | 15 | TRBV7-9 | TGTGCCAGCAGCTTAGTTCTCGGGTGGTCGGAGACCCAGTACTTC | CASSLVLGWSETQYF
TRBJ2-7 | NA | NA | 15 | TRBV4-3 | TGCGCCAGCAGCCAAGAGGTGGGGCCCTCCTACGAGCAGTACTTC | CASSQEVGPSYEQYF
TRBJ1-5 | NA | NA | 15 | TRBV16 | TGTGCCAGCAGCCAACAGGGTTATAGCAATCAGCCCCAGCATTTT | CASSQQGYSNQPQHF
TRBJ2-1 | NA | NA | 15 | TRBV6-2/TRBV6-3 | TGTGCCAGCACCCACGGGGGAGAAACCTACAATGAGCAGTTCTTC | CASTHGGETYNEQFF
TRBJ1-6 | NA | NA | 16 | TRBV3-1 | TGTGCCAGCAGCCCGGGGGAGAGTTCCCCAAATTCACCCCTCCACTTT | CASSPGESSPNSPLHF
TRBJ2-3 | TRBD2 | many | 19 | TRBV11-2 | TGTGCCAGCAGCTTAGGCCCGGGACTAGCGGGAGGGCCGACAGATACGCAGTATTTT | CASSLGPGLAGGPTDTQYF
TRBJ2-7 | TRBD1 | many | 15 | TRBV5-1 | TGCGCCAGCAGACCCGGACAGGGACGGTACTACGAGCAGTACTTC | CASRPGQGRYYEQYF